This T cell receptor beta chain was documented in a study of T cells expressing NK-cell markers. Study-wide points: Dominant NKG2C+ clonotypes were found to form about 1.0-7.5% of CD8+ T cells in over 5 donors.

As to this clonotype: Its antigen is as yet unknown.

Reprocessing the 5' RACE reads, TCRdb reports a single entry for every CDR3 protein and omits DNA. Its table lists 550,000 or so distinct CDR3 sequences. The clonotype comes from a man aged 18 to 29 in good health. The specimen sequenced was blood T cells: a sorted CD56 or NKG2C T cell subset, CD4+ or CD8+ T cells, or bulk PBMC T cells (not recorded which).

CDR3 loop: CASSTVAGGDDTQYF. This chain links TRBV7-9 with TRBJ2-3; the TCRdb call, TRBD2, lacks DNA for checking. The CDR3 runs to 15 residues. From germline, CDR1 is SEHNR and CDR2 FQNEAQ (reference sequence).